These 4 T cell receptor beta chains came from one sample sequenced in a study of blood T cell repertoires in COVID-19 (dated by TCRdb to 2020 to 2022). Library creation used the immunoSEQ multiplex PCR assay. Not all clones reach the TCRdb copy of this immuneACCESS table, which keeps in-frame sequences only. Checked studies attribute under half of the gap to unresolved V genes and leave the rest unexplained. This sample is represented by about 130,000 clones; about 85% of them were singletons. The top ten clones comprise 3.2% of the sample. Sequenced sample: peripheral blood. These receptors were collected from an elderly woman with COVID-19, enrolled during active disease.

This clone has a single count. The chain couples TRBV5-1 to TRBJ1-2, with D maybe TRBD1 (6 bases). V was pared by 6 bases and J by 5 bases, with 14 bases between. Germline values: CDR1 SGHRS, CDR2 YFSETQ. This CDR3 comprises 13 residues. CDR3 sequence reads: CASTQGLSYGYTF. The CDR3 nucleotides read TGCGCCAGCACCCAGGGGCTATCGTATGGCTACACCTTC. Full variable domain (rest looked up from reference TRBV5-1 and TRBJ1-2): KAGVTQTPRYLIKTRGQQVTLSCSPISGHRSVSWYQQTPGQGLQFLFEYFSETQRNKGNFPGRFSGRQFSNSRSEMNVSTLELGDSALYLCASTQGLSYGYTFGSGTRLTVV.

The rearrangement joins TRBV2 to TRBJ2-2, with a possible D match to TRBD2 (6 bases). Per germline, CDR1 SNHLY and CDR2 FYNNEI. Trimming took off 6 bases at V and 6 bases at J, with 11 bases between the two ends. The CDR3 is 13 amino acids. DNA of the CDR3: TGTGCCAGCAGCGTGACTAGACCCGGGGAGCTGTTTTTT. Translation: CASSVTRPGELFF.

In DNA form, the CDR3 reads TGTGCCAGCAGCGTAGGGACATCCTATAATTCACCCCTCCACTTT. Translated: CASSVGTSYNSPLHF. This chain joins TRBV9 and TRBJ1-6; tentatively, D is TRBD1 (5 bases). This CDR3 is built from 15 residues. Deletions cut 0 bases from V and 1 base from J, with 5 bases between. Germline CDR1 SGDLS, CDR2 YYNGEE.

CDR3 loop: CASSSVPNTEAFF. For the CDR3, the DNA is TGTGCCAGCAGTTCAGTTCCTAACACTGAAGCTTTCTTT. V is TRBV28 and J is TRBJ1-1, with unresolved D. V was cut by 4 bases and J by 2 bases, with 8 bases left in between. This CDR3 is 13 amino acids long. Germline assignment: CDR1 MDHEN and CDR2 SYDVKM. Full variable domain (rest looked up from reference TRBV28 and TRBJ1-1): DVKVTQSSRYLVKRTGEKVFLECVQDMDHENMFWYRQDPGLGLRLIYFSYDVKMKEKGDIPEGYSVSREKKERFSLILESASTNQTSMYLCASSSVPNTEAFFGQGTRLTVV.